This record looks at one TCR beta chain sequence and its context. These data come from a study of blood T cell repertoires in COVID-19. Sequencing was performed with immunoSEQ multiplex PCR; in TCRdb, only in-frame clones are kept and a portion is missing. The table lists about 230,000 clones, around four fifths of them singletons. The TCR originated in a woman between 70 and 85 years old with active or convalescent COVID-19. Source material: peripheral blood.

CDR3 sequence: CASSLRSNEKLFF. The DNA for the CDR3 is TGCGCCAGCAGCTTGCGGTCTAATGAAAAACTGTTTTTT. The chain employs TRBV5-1 and TRBJ1-4, with D uncertain. Trimming removed 1 base from V and 3 bases from J, with 4 bases in between. Germline CDR1 and CDR2: SGHRS and YFSETQ. The CDR3 runs to 13 residues.